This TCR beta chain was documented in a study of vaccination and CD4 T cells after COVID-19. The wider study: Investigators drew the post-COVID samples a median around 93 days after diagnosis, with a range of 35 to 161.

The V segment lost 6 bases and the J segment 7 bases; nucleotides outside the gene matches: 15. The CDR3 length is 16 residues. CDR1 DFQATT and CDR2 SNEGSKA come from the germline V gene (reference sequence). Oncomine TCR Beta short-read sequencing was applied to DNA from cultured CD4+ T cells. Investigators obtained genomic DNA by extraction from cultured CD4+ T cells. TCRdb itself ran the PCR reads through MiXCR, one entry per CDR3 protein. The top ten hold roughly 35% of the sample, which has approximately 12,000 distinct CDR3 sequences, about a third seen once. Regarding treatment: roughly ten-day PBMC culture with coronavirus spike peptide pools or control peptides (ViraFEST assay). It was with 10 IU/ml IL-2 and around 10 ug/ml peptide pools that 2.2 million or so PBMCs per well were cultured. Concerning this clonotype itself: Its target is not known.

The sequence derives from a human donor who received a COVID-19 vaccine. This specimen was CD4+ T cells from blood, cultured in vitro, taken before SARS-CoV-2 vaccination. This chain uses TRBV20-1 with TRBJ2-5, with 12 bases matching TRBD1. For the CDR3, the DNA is TGCAGTGCGAATCACCGGGACAGGGGGCTCGGGGGGACCCAGTACTTC. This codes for CSANHRDRGLGGTQYF.